This passage covers 14 T cell receptor beta chains from one sample sequenced in a study of control samples from healthy donors and cancer patients. Libraries were prepared by immunoSEQ multiplex PCR; TCRdb keeps only in-frame clonotypes and omits some of them. The data contain roughly 450,000 clones, around nine tenths of them singletons. Sequencing was carried out using PBMCs. Receptor source: a man aged 40-49 years with head and neck cancer.

The V and J genes are TRBV25-1 and TRBJ2-6, with D unclear. In germline, CDR1 is MGHDK, CDR2 SYGVNS. The V gene lost 2 bases and the J gene lost 4 bases, with 9 bases spanning the gap. The CDR3 length is 15 residues. DNA for the CDR3: TGTGCCAGCAGTGAACCCTCTAGAGGGGCCAACGTCCTGACTTTC. Translated, it gives CASSEPSRGANVLTF.

The chain links TRBV29-1 to TRBJ2-7; D possibly matches TRBD1 or TRBD2 (5 bases each). Deletions cut 4 bases from V and 1 base from J, with 17 bases between. CDR1 is SQVTM and CDR2 is ANQGSEA in the germline V gene. The CDR3 is made up of 15 amino acids. CDR3 sequence (DNA): TGCAGCGTTGGCCCTCGGGGTAGGGGATCCTACGAGCAGTACTTC. Residues: CSVGPRGRGSYEQYF.

This sequence joins TRBV5-1 and TRBJ1-1; TRBD1 matches at 10 bases. The CDR3 covers 22 residues. Germline V CDR1 and CDR2: SGHRS, YFSETQ. J lost 2 bases, V lost 4 bases, and 26 bases had no gene match. In DNA, the CDR3 is TGCGCCAGCAGCAAGGGACTGGGACAGGGGTTTGGAATCTCGACCCGCAACACTGAAGCTTTCTTT. Translating gives CASSKGLGQGFGISTRNTEAFF.

The chain carries TRBV3-1 (or the pseudogene TRBV3-2) and TRBJ2-2, with a tentative D call TRBD2 (5 bases). CDR1 and CDR2 from the germline V gene are LGHDT and YNNKEL (reference sequence). The CDR3 is 17 residues long. V was cut by 4 bases and J by 2 bases, with 17 bases left in between. The CDR3 DNA follows: TGTGCCAGCAGCCTCACCGCGGGCAGCGCTAACACCGGGGAGCTGTTTTTT. It codes for CASSLTAGSANTGELFF.

This sequence joins TRBV28 and TRBJ2-2; D remains unclear. V lost 4 bases, J lost 3 bases, and 24 bases lay in between. The CDR3 is made up of 19 amino acids. Germline-derived CDR1 and CDR2 are MDHEN and SYDVKM. The CDR3 region has the DNA TGTGCCAGCAGTTCTAAGATTTCTTCCCACGCTTTGCACACCGGGGAGCTGTTTTTT. Encoded protein: CASSSKISSHALHTGELFF.

The V and J genes are TRBV24-1 and TRBJ2-5; D may be TRBD1 (6 bases). The V end lost 2 bases, the J end lost 3 bases, and 9 bases lay between the germline ends. Looked up from germline, CDR1 is KGHDR and CDR2 is SFDVKD. CDR3 length: 14 amino acids. In DNA, the CDR3 is TGTGCCACCAGTGATTCCTGGACAGAAGAGACCCAGTACTTC. Encoded protein: CATSDSWTEETQYF.

This chain uses TRBV15 with TRBJ2-7; unclear D gene. The CDR3 contains 13 residues. Germline CDR1 reads LNHNV; CDR2 reads YYDKDF (reference sequence). V gave up 6 bases and J gave up 6 bases, with 15 bases separating them. The DNA for the CDR3 is TGTGCCACCAGAACGGTAGGCGAAGGCGAGCAGTACTTC. It is translated as CATRTVGEGEQYF. The variable domain in full, with the rest retrieved from reference TRBV15 and TRBJ2-7, is DAMVIQNPRYQVTQFGKPVTLSCSQTLNHNVMYWYQQKSSQAPKLLFHYYDKDFNNEADTPDNFQSRRPNTSFCFLDIRSPGLGDTAMYLCATRTVGEGEQYFGPGTRLTVT.

The chain is built from TRBV4-1 and TRBJ1-5; the match to TRBD1 covers 7 bases. The CDR3 totals 16 residues. The germline V gene encodes CDR1 MGHRA and CDR2 YSYEKL. J lost 6 bases, V lost 3 bases, and 11 bases had no gene match. The CDR3 spells CASSQGQLAFPQPQHF. As DNA, the CDR3 is TGCGCCAGCAGCCAGGGACAGTTGGCTTTCCCTCAGCCCCAGCATTTT.

V is TRBV5-1 and J is TRBJ1-6; the D gene is possibly TRBD1 (6 bases). The length of the CDR3 is 15 residues. The germline gives CDR1 SGHRS, CDR2 YFSETQ. The germline V and J ends were trimmed by 5 bases and 7 bases, with 16 bases remaining between them. As DNA, the CDR3 is TGCGCCAGCAGACTGATAGGGGGGGTCAATTCACCCCTCCACTTT. Its translation is CASRLIGGVNSPLHF.

A note on this clone: This same CDR3 is encoded by further DNA sequences in the sample. This chain joins TRBV19 and TRBJ1-5; weak D call: TRBD1 (6 bases). The CDR3 is made up of 14 amino acids. CDR1 is LNHDA, CDR2 SQIVND, per germline (reference sequence). V shed 11 bases and J shed 8 bases, with 22 bases lying between them. CDR3 residues: CAGGGREGREPQHF. The DNA for the CDR3 is TGTGCCGGGGGCGGCAGGGAGGGGCGGGAGCCCCAGCATTTT.

The chain carries TRBV5-1 and TRBJ1-1, with D unresolved. V shed 2 bases and J shed 0 bases, with 8 bases lying between them. Germline values: CDR1 SGHRS, CDR2 YFSETQ. The CDR3 has 14 residues. DNA for the CDR3: TGCGCCAGCAGCTTCAGCAGCATGAACACTGAAGCTTTCTTT. This gives the protein CASSFSSMNTEAFF.

This rearrangement joins TRBV29-1 to TRBJ1-2; D is perhaps TRBD1 (6 bases). V was clipped by 2 bases and J by 1 base, with 11 bases between them. The CDR3 sequence is 14 residues long. Germline values: CDR1 SQVTM, CDR2 ANQGSEA. CDR3 sequence reads: CSVELDRFNYGYTF. The CDR3 DNA reads as TGCAGCGTTGAATTGGACAGATTTAACTATGGCTACACCTTC.

This clone turned up a few times. The chain has TRBV10-3 and TRBJ2-3, with TRBD2 matching 13 bases. The CDR3 is made up of 14 amino acids. After removal of 10 bases from V and 6 bases from J, the junction contained 7 bases not matched to a gene. Germline CDR1 ENHRY, CDR2 SYGVKD. CDR3 sequence (DNA): TGTGCCACCTGGACTAGCGGGAGTTACGATACGCAGTATTTT. Amino acid sequence: CATWTSGSYDTQYF.

V usage is TRBV28 and J usage is TRBJ1-1, with 12 bases identical to TRBD1. With V trimmed by 5 bases and J by 4 bases, 11 bases remained unmatched. This CDR3 is 17 amino acids long. Germline V gene lookup returns CDR1 MDHEN and CDR2 SYDVKM. Here the CDR3 DNA reads TGTGCCAGCAGTACCCCGGGGGACAGGGGGCTGCGCACTGAAGCTTTCTTT. It is translated as CASSTPGDRGLRTEAFF.